A selection of T cell receptor delta chains follows, all from one sample in a study of Vδ1+ human thymocytes. TCRdb called clones anew from the multiplex PCR reads with CATT. The sample yields 45,000 to 60,000 delta-chain clones, roughly 16% seen once. Material for sequencing was Vdelta1+ gamma-delta thymocytes from the thymus. The receptors were gathered from a girl under three years old who had congenital heart surgery. Both conserved end residues are part of each CDR3. Fields, in order: clone size, J gene, D gene, V gene, CDR3 DNA, CDR3 protein. D genes are given only for firm matches. The listing skips clone size in some rows; elsewhere it reads once, few, many or a size class.

>NA|TRDJ1|TRDD3|TRDV1
TGTGCTCTTGGGGGCTACAAGGCACTGGGGGATACCAAAGATAAACTCATCTTT
CALGGYKALGDTKDKLIF
>once|TRDJ1|TRDD3|TRDV1
TGTGCTCTTGGGGGCATTCCTGCTTCGTACTGGGGGATACGCAAGTACACCGATAAACTCATCTTT
CALGGIPASYWGIRKYTDKLIF
>NA|TRDJ1|NA|TRDV1
TGTGCTCTTGGGGAACTAGCTACTTTGGGTGGGGGCTCTACCCCCAACACCGATAAACTCATCTTT
CALGELATLGGGSTPNTDKLIF
>few|TRDJ1|TRDD3|TRDV1
TGTGCTCTTGGGGACCCTTGCCCTACCATGTACTGGGGACCCAAGTACACCGATAAACTCATCTTT
CALGDPCPTMYWGPKYTDKLIF
>NA|TRDJ1|TRDD3|TRDV1
TGTGCTCTTGGGGAACCGCCTCTTTCCTTGCGGGAAGGGGGATTGACGAAGTACACCGATAAACTCATCTTT
CALGEPPLSLREGGLTKYTDKLIF
>NA|TRDJ1|TRDD2|TRDV1
TGTGCTCTTGGGGCTACTGGAAGGATTCCTACACGTGGGATGCCCGGTGCCCCGTTAACCGATAAACTCATCTTT
CALGATGRIPTRGMPGAPLTDKLIF
>NA|TRDJ1|TRDD3|TRDV1
TGTGCTCTTGGGGACCATATACGTCTTGCTGGGGATACGGGCGATAAACTCATCTTT
CALGDHIRLAGDTGDKLIF
>NA|TRDJ1|TRDD3|TRDV1
TGTGCTCTTGGGGAGAATACGTGGGGGATACGCGATGGTACCGATAAACTCATCTTT
CALGENTWGIRDGTDKLIF
>NA|TRDJ2|NA|TRDV1
TGTGCTCTTGGGGCACGCCCTTCCTACTACTGGGGGGGCCGTGGGGCAGCACAACTCTTCTTT
CALGARPSYYWGGRGAAQLFF
>few|TRDJ1|TRDD3|TRDV1
TGTGCTCTTGGGGAACTGCCTAGCTGGGGGATTTCGGAACCCATCTTT
CALGELPSWGISEPIF
>few|TRDJ2|NA|TRDV1
TGTGCTCTTTCCCCCTTATCCGCCCCGAACGCAGCACAACTCTTCTTT
CALSPLSAPNAAQLFF
>NA|TRDJ1|TRDD3|TRDV3
TGTGCCTCCTCGCTTCCTACAGTGGGGGATACGGGTGACTATAAACTCATCTTT
CASSLPTVGDTGDYKLIF
>few|TRDJ1|NA|TRDV1
TGTGCTCTTGGGGAACTCGACCTTCCTACAGTACTGGGGGGGTCCACCGATAAACTCATCTTT
CALGELDLPTVLGGSTDKLIF
>NA|TRDJ1|TRDD3|TRDV1
TGTGCTCTTGGGGAACCCCCCGTTCTAGGTCTCTGGGGGATCAGAAAACTCATCTTT
CALGEPPVLGLWGIRKLIF
>NA|TRDJ1|NA|TRDV1
TGTGCTCTTGGATTTGACCTACGGGTCTGGGGATACACCGATAAACTCATCTTT
CALGFDLRVWGYTDKLIF
>few|TRDJ1|NA|TRDV1
TGTGCTCTTGGGGGTTTTCCTATTCCTTGGGGGAGGAAACTCATCTTT
CALGGFPIPWGRKLIF
>few|TRDJ1|TRDD3|TRDV1
TGTGCTCTTGGGGCGCGGGGATACGGCCGGTCAGGCGATAAACTCATCTTT
CALGARGYGRSGDKLIF
>medium-sized|TRDJ1|TRDD3|TRDV2
TGTGCCTGTGACACCGGGCCAGCCCCAATCCTGAGGAACTGGGGGATACGACAGTACACCGATAAACTCATCTTT
CACDTGPAPILRNWGIRQYTDKLIF
>few|TRDJ1|NA|TRDV1
TGTGCTCTTGGGGAACCCACGACCCTTCCTTGTTGTACTGGGGGGCCCCCGGCCCACACCGATAAACTCATCTTT
CALGEPTTLPCCTGGPPAHTDKLIF
>NA|TRDJ1|TRDD3|TRAV29/DV5
TGTGCCGCAAGTAGGGGGATACTTTCCTACGGGGAGTACACCGATAAACTCATCTTT
CAASRGILSYGEYTDKLIF